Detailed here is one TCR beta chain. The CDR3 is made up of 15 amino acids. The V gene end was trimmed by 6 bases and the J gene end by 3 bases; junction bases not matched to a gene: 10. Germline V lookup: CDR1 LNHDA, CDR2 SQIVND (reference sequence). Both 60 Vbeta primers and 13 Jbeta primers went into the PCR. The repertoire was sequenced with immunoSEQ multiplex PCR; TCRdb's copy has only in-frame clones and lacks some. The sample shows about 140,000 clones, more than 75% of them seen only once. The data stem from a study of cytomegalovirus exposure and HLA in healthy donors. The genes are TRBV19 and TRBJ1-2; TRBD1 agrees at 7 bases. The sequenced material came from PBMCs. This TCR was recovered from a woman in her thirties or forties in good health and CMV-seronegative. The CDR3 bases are TGTGCCAGTAGACCCCGAGGGGGCGGCGACTATGGCTACACCTTC. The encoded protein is CASRPRGGGDYGYTF.